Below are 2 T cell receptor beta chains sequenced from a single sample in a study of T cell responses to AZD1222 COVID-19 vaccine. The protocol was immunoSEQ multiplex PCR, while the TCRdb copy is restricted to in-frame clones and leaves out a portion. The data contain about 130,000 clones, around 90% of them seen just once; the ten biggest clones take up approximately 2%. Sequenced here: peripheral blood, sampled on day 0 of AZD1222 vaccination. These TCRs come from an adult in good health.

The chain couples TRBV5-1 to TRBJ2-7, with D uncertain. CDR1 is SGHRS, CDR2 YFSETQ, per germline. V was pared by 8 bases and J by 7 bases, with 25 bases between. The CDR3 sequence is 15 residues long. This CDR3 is CASRPTAGEEREQYF. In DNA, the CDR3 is TGCGCCAGTAGACCGACTGCAGGTGAGGAAAGGGAGCAGTACTTC. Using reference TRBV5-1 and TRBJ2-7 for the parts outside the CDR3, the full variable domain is KAGVTQTPRYLIKTRGQQVTLSCSPISGHRSVSWYQQTPGQGLQFLFEYFSETQRNKGNFPGRFSGRQFSNSRSEMNVSTLELGDSALYLCASRPTAGEEREQYFGPGTRLTVT.

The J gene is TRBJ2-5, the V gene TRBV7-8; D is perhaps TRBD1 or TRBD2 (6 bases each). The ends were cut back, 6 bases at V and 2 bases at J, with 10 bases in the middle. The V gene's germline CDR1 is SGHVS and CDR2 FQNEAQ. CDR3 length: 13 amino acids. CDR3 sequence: CASREGDQETQYF. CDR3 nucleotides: TGTGCCAGCAGGGAGGGGGATCAAGAGACCCAGTACTTC.